This T cell receptor (beta chain) stems from a study of blood T cell repertoires in COVID-19. Study summary: Sources were T cells, B-cell-depleted T cells, or PBMCs; the material itself was cDNA or gDNA.

The age range of participants was 18 to 89 years, with residence in under 30 US areas. People in the exposed group encountered a COVID-19 case within 2 weeks before entering the study. This CDR3 has 13 residues. Trimming cost V 3 bases and J 6 bases, with 11 bases left between them. In the study's own analysis: For nucleated cells, counts were estimated from reference gene primer amplification. Using immunoSEQ multiplex PCR, the repertoire was profiled, and TCRdb retains in-frame clones only, with some absent. The D gene and trimming were derived from the DNA, and the V and J assignments and clone size from that table. The sample records 350,000 to 450,000 clones, approximately 91% being singletons.

This TCR was sampled from a woman in her thirties or forties who had been exposed to COVID-19. Sequenced material: PBMCs or T cells enriched from blood (not recorded which). J is TRBJ1-1 and V is TRBV12-3 or TRBV12-4; D remains unclear. CDR3 sequence (DNA): TGTGCCAGCAGTTTTCGCGGAGTATCTGAAGCTTTCTTT. Translation gives CASSFRGVSEAFF.